Below are 17 T cell receptor beta chains sequenced from a single sample in a study of shared clonotypes between healthy human individuals. Measured with immunoSEQ multiplex PCR; TCRdb has only the in-frame clones, and not every one. Among approximately 2.3 million clones listed, 90% to 95% were seen once. Source material: naive CD4+ T cells from PBMCs. This sample's subset: CD45RA+ positively selected. These receptors were obtained from a man aged 18 to 29 in good health. Some clones in this sample may be carry-over from other donors' samples.

The chain recombines TRBV15 with TRBJ2-3; D not resolved. Between the trimmed V and J ends, which lost 1 base and 3 bases, there was a span of 11 bases. The CDR3 length is 15 residues. CDR1 and CDR2 from the germline V gene are LNHNV and YYDKDF (reference sequence). In nucleotides, the CDR3 is TGTGCCACCAGCAGAGTCTGGCCCTTTACAGATACGCAGTATTTT. Translated, it gives CATSRVWPFTDTQYF.

V is TRBV28 and J is TRBJ2-3; a possible D gene is TRBD1 (5 bases). V was trimmed by 7 bases and J by 3 bases, leaving 14 bases between them. The germline CDR1 and CDR2 sequences are MDHEN and SYDVKM. CDR3 length equals 14 residues. The CDR3 bases are TGTGCCAGCACCTTTGAACAGGTGACAGATACGCAGTATTTT. Its translation: CASTFEQVTDTQYF.

Concerning this clone: Other nucleotide sequences in the sample specify the same CDR3. V is TRBV5-1 and J is TRBJ2-3; D is tentatively TRBD1 or TRBD2 (5 bases each). The V end lost 5 bases, the J end lost 1 base, and 8 bases lay between the germline ends. The CDR3 is made up of 13 amino acids. Germline loops: CDR1 SGHRS, CDR2 YFSETQ. The CDR3 bases are TGCGCCAGCAGAGGGACGGGCACAGATACGCAGTATTTT. This sequence encodes CASRGTGTDTQYF.

The CDR3, as DNA: TGTGCCTGGAGTGTCCTGAGAGGGAGAAGCTCTGGGGCCAACGTCCTGACTTTC. Protein sequence: CAWSVLRGRSSGANVLTF. This chain links TRBV30 with TRBJ2-6, with D perhaps matching TRBD2 (5 bases). V was trimmed by 0 bases and J by 0 bases, leaving 15 bases between them. The CDR3 runs to 18 residues. The germline CDR1 and CDR2 sequences are GTSNPN and SVGIG (reference sequence).

V and J are TRBV9 and TRBJ2-3; possibly TRBD1 for D (5 bases). The CDR3 contains 15 residues. V was pared by 0 bases and J by 2 bases, with 10 bases between. CDR1 SGDLS and CDR2 YYNGEE come from the germline V gene. The CDR3 DNA is TGTGCCAGCAGCGTAGGGGGCCGAAACACAGATACGCAGTATTTT. This translates into CASSVGGRNTDTQYF.

The V gene is TRBV5-1, the J gene TRBJ2-1; the D is unclear. This CDR3 is built from 15 residues. Trimming took off 2 bases at V and 4 bases at J, with 13 bases between the two ends. Germline loops: CDR1 SGHRS, CDR2 YFSETQ. The CDR3 loop is CASSFLADQYNEQFF. The CDR3 nucleotides are TGCGCCAGCAGCTTCTTGGCGGACCAATACAATGAGCAGTTCTTC.

J is TRBJ2-6 and V is TRBV28; the match to TRBD1 covers 11 bases. Losses at the gene ends were 5 bases for V and 2 bases for J; bases not matched to a gene: 8. The CDR3 has 18 residues. Germline loops: CDR1 MDHEN, CDR2 SYDVKM. CDR3 DNA: TGTGCCAGCAGTCCCCAGGGGACAGGGGGGGCTGGGGCCAACGTCCTGACTTTC. Its protein is CASSPQGTGGAGANVLTF.

The CDR3 DNA sequence: TGTGCCAGCAGCTTGGGACAGGGACTACGAACTAATGAAAAACTGTTTTTT. It specifies CASSLGQGLRTNEKLFF. The chain employs TRBV5-8 and TRBJ1-4; TRBD1 agrees at 7 bases. V lost 0 bases, J lost 1 base, and 6 bases stayed unmatched. CDR3 length equals 17 residues. Germline V gene lookup returns CDR1 SGHTS and CDR2 YDEGEE.

A remark on this clone: This specimen includes other DNA sequences encoding the same CDR3. The rearrangement joins TRBV6-1 to TRBJ1-5; TRBD1 might be the D (5 bases). Deletions cut 5 bases from V and 4 bases from J, with 9 bases between. The CDR3 covers 13 residues. Germline loops: CDR1 MNHNS, CDR2 SASEGT. In nucleotides, the CDR3 is TGTGCCAGCAGTAGGGACGGGAATCAGCCCCAGCATTTT. Translating gives CASSRDGNQPQHF.

The chain joins TRBV7-9 to TRBJ2-7; 11 bases agree with TRBD1. J was trimmed by 7 bases and V by 3 bases; bases with no gene match: 8. The CDR3 extends over 15 amino acids. The V gene's germline CDR1 is SEHNR and CDR2 FQNEAQ (reference sequence). CDR3 coding DNA: TGTGCCAGCAGCTTCTGGACAGGGGGCGCGGAGGAGCAGTACTTC. This encodes CASSFWTGGAEEQYF.

This clone appeared once. The CDR3 DNA is TGTGCCAGCAGCTTAACAGCGGGCGGCGGGGAGCTGTTTTTT. Protein: CASSLTAGGGELFF. This chain joins TRBV13 and TRBJ2-2; tentatively, D is TRBD2 (6 bases). The CDR3 spans 14 residues. Germline values: CDR1 PRHDT, CDR2 FYEKMQ (reference sequence). V was trimmed by 2 bases and J by 7 bases, leaving 11 bases between them.

This clone came up once. This chain joins TRBV28 and TRBJ1-4; 10 bases are shared with TRBD1. The V gene end was trimmed by 5 bases and the J gene end by 7 bases; junction bases not matched to a gene: 16. The CDR3 has 18 amino acids. Germline assignment: CDR1 MDHEN and CDR2 SYDVKM. CDR3 nucleotides: TGTGCCAGCAGTCCCCCGGGACAGGGGATATCCATTCTTGAAAAACTGTTTTTT. It yields the protein CASSPPGQGISILEKLFF.

This clone was seen a handful of times. The chain joins TRBV10-3 to TRBJ1-5; D is undetermined. This CDR3 contains 12 residues. V lost 10 bases, J lost 2 bases, and 9 bases lay in between. The germline CDR1 and CDR2 sequences are ENHRY and SYGVKD. The CDR3: CATRAGNQPQHF. The CDR3, as DNA: TGTGCCACTCGGGCAGGCAATCAGCCCCAGCATTTT.

This clone was recorded once. The rearrangement links TRBV6-1 to TRBJ1-2; D might be TRBD1 (5 bases). This CDR3 is 13 amino acids long. V was pared by 4 bases and J by 7 bases, with 13 bases between. Germline assignment: CDR1 MNHNS and CDR2 SASEGT. The CDR3 DNA reads as TGTGCCAGCAGTGGGGAAACAGGCGCTGGCTACACCTTC. Encoded protein: CASSGETGAGYTF.

V gene TRBV15 combines with J gene TRBJ2-7; D perhaps matches TRBD2 (6 bases). V was shortened by 1 base and J by 4 bases, with 8 bases between the two germline ends. This CDR3 comprises 13 residues. Germline lookup yields CDR1 LNHNV and CDR2 YYDKDF (reference sequence). Here the CDR3 reads CATSRVSGYEQYF. The CDR3 DNA follows: TGTGCCACCAGCAGAGTTAGCGGTTACGAGCAGTACTTC.

The genes are TRBV28 and TRBJ2-5; 9 bases fit TRBD1. This CDR3 is built from 14 residues. Germline CDR1 is MDHEN and CDR2 is SYDVKM. Trimming removed 6 bases from V and 3 bases from J; junction bases left unmatched: 5. The CDR3 DNA is TGTGCCAGCAGGCAGGGACAGGGAAAAGAGACCCAGTACTTC. Translated: CASRQGQGKETQYF.

Comments on this clone: Other DNA sequences in the sample encode the same CDR3. The chain has TRBV5-1 and TRBJ2-5; 7 bases agree with TRBD2. V dropped 2 bases and J dropped 0; count of bases not matched to a gene: 1. CDR1 and CDR2 (germline): SGHRS, YFSETQ. This CDR3 has 14 amino acids. CDR3 bases: TGCGCCAGCAGCTTCCTAGCGGACCAAGAGACCCAGTACTTC. Protein product: CASSFLADQETQYF. The whole variable domain, filled in from reference TRBV5-1 and TRBJ2-5, reads KAGVTQTPRYLIKTRGQQVTLSCSPISGHRSVSWYQQTPGQGLQFLFEYFSETQRNKGNFPGRFSGRQFSNSRSEMNVSTLELGDSALYLCASSFLADQETQYFGPGTRLLVL.